Listed below are T cell receptor beta chains from one sample, sequenced in a study of T-cell memory formation after mild COVID-19. TCRdb re-analysed the 5' RACE reads in MiXCR, keeping a single row per CDR3 protein. Of 150,000 to 200,000 distinct CDR3 sequences listed, 14% are singletons. Source material: PBMCs or a T cell subset sorted from them (not recorded which). Every receptor here comes from an adult woman who had mild COVID-19 (a few samples of this study predate the infection). Cell type and time point are not known. The CDR3 runs from the conserved cysteine through the conserved F or W. Each record gives: D gene, clone size, J gene, V gene, CDR3 DNA, CDR3 protein. The D gene is left open where the match is weak. Rows give clone size only sometimes, using once, few, many, or a class for an expanded clone.

d_gene: NA
abundance: NA
j_gene: TRBJ2-1
v_gene: TRBV4-1
CDR3nt: TGCGCCAGCAGCCCGGTACAGGGCCCCAATGAGCAGTTCTTC
CDR3aa: CASSPVQGPNEQFF

d_gene: NA
abundance: NA
j_gene: TRBJ1-1
v_gene: TRBV7-8
CDR3nt: TGTGCCAGCAGCTTATTCATGGGGGCGAGGGGGGACACTGAAGCTTTCTTT
CDR3aa: CASSLFMGARGDTEAFF

d_gene: NA
abundance: NA
j_gene: TRBJ1-1
v_gene: TRBV19
CDR3nt: TGTGCCAGTAGTTTAACAGGGTGGACTGAAGCTTTCTTT
CDR3aa: CASSLTGWTEAFF

d_gene: TRBD2
abundance: NA
j_gene: TRBJ2-7
v_gene: TRBV12-3/TRBV12-4
CDR3nt: TGTGCCAGCAGTTCGACTAGCATTTTAAGAACTGTGCCCTACGAGCAGTACTTC
CDR3aa: CASSSTSILRTVPYEQYF

d_gene: TRBD2
abundance: NA
j_gene: TRBJ2-1
v_gene: TRBV6-2/TRBV6-3
CDR3nt: TGTGCCAGCAGTTCACCCTGGGACTATTACAATGAGCAGTTCTTC
CDR3aa: CASSSPWDYYNEQFF

d_gene: NA
abundance: NA
j_gene: TRBJ2-7
v_gene: TRBV7-2
CDR3nt: TGTGCCAGCAGCTGGAACGGGAGAAGCCCCTACGAGCAGTACTTC
CDR3aa: CASSWNGRSPYEQYF

d_gene: TRBD1
abundance: NA
j_gene: TRBJ1-2
v_gene: TRBV5-1
CDR3nt: TGCGCCAGCAGCTTGGGACCGACAGGGGGTGTCGTGAATGGCTACACCTTC
CDR3aa: CASSLGPTGGVVNGYTF

d_gene: TRBD2
abundance: NA
j_gene: TRBJ2-1
v_gene: TRBV24-1
CDR3nt: TGTGCCACCAGTGACCCCGGGCGGGAGTTGCAGTTCTTC
CDR3aa: CATSDPGRELQFF

d_gene: TRBD2
abundance: few
j_gene: TRBJ2-7
v_gene: TRBV7-8
CDR3nt: TGTGCCAGCAGCTTAGAGGGACTAGGATTTTCCTACGAGCAGTACTTC
CDR3aa: CASSLEGLGFSYEQYF

d_gene: NA
abundance: NA
j_gene: TRBJ2-1
v_gene: TRBV25-1
CDR3nt: TGTGCCAGCAGTGGAGACAGATACAATGAGCAGTTCTTC
CDR3aa: CASSGDRYNEQFF

d_gene: TRBD2
abundance: NA
j_gene: TRBJ2-1
v_gene: TRBV10-3
CDR3nt: TGTGCCATCAGTCTCCCTCAAGGACTAGCGGGGAACAATGAGCAGTTCTTC
CDR3aa: CAISLPQGLAGNNEQFF

d_gene: NA
abundance: NA
j_gene: TRBJ2-3
v_gene: TRBV7-3
CDR3nt: TGTGCCAGCAGCCCCCATTCAGCGAGCACAGATACGCAGTATTTT
CDR3aa: CASSPHSASTDTQYF

d_gene: NA
abundance: many
j_gene: TRBJ2-5
v_gene: TRBV5-1
CDR3nt: TGCGCCAGCCGACCGGGACCTTCGGAGACCCAGTACTTC
CDR3aa: CASRPGPSETQYF

d_gene: NA
abundance: once
j_gene: TRBJ2-1
v_gene: TRBV7-9
CDR3nt: TGTGCCAGCAGCCCGAACCCAGGGAGGCAGTTCTTC
CDR3aa: CASSPNPGRQFF

d_gene: NA
abundance: NA
j_gene: TRBJ2-7
v_gene: TRBV5-1
CDR3nt: TGCGCCACCCCTGACAGGAGACAAAACAAGAAGCAGTACTTC
CDR3aa: CATPDRRQNKKQYF

d_gene: NA
abundance: NA
j_gene: TRBJ1-1
v_gene: TRBV6-2/TRBV6-3
CDR3nt: TGTGCCACCTTAACCTCCAGGAACACTGAAGCTTTCTTT
CDR3aa: CATLTSRNTEAFF

d_gene: NA
abundance: few
j_gene: TRBJ2-7
v_gene: TRBV5-1
CDR3nt: TGCGCCAGCAGCGGACTTGCGGGCTACGAGCAGTACTTC
CDR3aa: CASSGLAGYEQYF

d_gene: TRBD2
abundance: NA
j_gene: TRBJ2-2
v_gene: TRBV20-1
CDR3nt: TGCAGTATCGCGCGATCGCGGGGGGGCCTCACCGGGGAGCTGTTTTTT
CDR3aa: CSIARSRGGLTGELFF

d_gene: TRBD2
abundance: few
j_gene: TRBJ2-1
v_gene: TRBV6-4
CDR3nt: TGTGCCAGCAGTCCCAGCGGGAGGAATGAGCAGTTCTTC
CDR3aa: CASSPSGRNEQFF

d_gene: TRBD1
abundance: many
j_gene: TRBJ1-6
v_gene: TRBV5-5
CDR3nt: TGTGCCAGCAACAGGGGCCCGGCCTCACCCCTCCACTTT
CDR3aa: CASNRGPASPLHF

d_gene: NA
abundance: NA
j_gene: TRBJ2-1
v_gene: TRBV6-2/TRBV6-3
CDR3nt: TGTGCCAGCAGTTGGCGAACCTACAATGAGCAGTTCTTC
CDR3aa: CASSWRTYNEQFF

d_gene: TRBD1
abundance: NA
j_gene: TRBJ2-6
v_gene: TRBV9
CDR3nt: TGTGCCAGCAGCCCCAGGACAGGCCCGACTGGGGCCAACGTCCTGACTTTC
CDR3aa: CASSPRTGPTGANVLTF

d_gene: TRBD1
abundance: few
j_gene: TRBJ2-2
v_gene: TRBV7-2
CDR3nt: TGTGCCAGCAGCCCTCGTAGGGGGACAGCCATGAACACCGGGGAGCTGTTTTTT
CDR3aa: CASSPRRGTAMNTGELFF

d_gene: NA
abundance: few
j_gene: TRBJ2-7
v_gene: TRBV27
CDR3nt: TGTGCCAGCAGTTTCTTCCAGGGGGGTAACGAGCAGTACTTC
CDR3aa: CASSFFQGGNEQYF

d_gene: NA
abundance: NA
j_gene: TRBJ2-7
v_gene: TRBV20-1
CDR3nt: TGCAGTGTTCCCAACCCCCGACAGGGAGGATACGAGCAGTACTTC
CDR3aa: CSVPNPRQGGYEQYF

d_gene: NA
abundance: NA
j_gene: TRBJ2-7
v_gene: TRBV12-3/TRBV12-4
CDR3nt: TGTGCCAGCAGCTGGACAGATCTCGAGCAGTACTTC
CDR3aa: CASSWTDLEQYF

d_gene: NA
abundance: few
j_gene: TRBJ1-1
v_gene: TRBV9
CDR3nt: TGTGCCAGCAGCGTATCAGGGGCCCTGAACACTGAAGCTTTCTTT
CDR3aa: CASSVSGALNTEAFF

d_gene: NA
abundance: few
j_gene: TRBJ2-1
v_gene: TRBV14
CDR3nt: TGTGCCAGCAGCCAAGCAGGGTTGAGCGGGCGCAATGAGCAGTTCTTC
CDR3aa: CASSQAGLSGRNEQFF

d_gene: NA
abundance: NA
j_gene: TRBJ2-2
v_gene: TRBV4-2
CDR3nt: TGTGCCAGCAGCCAAGACACAGCGGGGAACACCGGGGAGCTGTTTTTT
CDR3aa: CASSQDTAGNTGELFF

d_gene: NA
abundance: NA
j_gene: TRBJ2-3
v_gene: TRBV6-2/TRBV6-3
CDR3nt: TGTGCCAGCACTAAACGCTGGACAGCCCAACTACGGGGTACGCAGTATTTT
CDR3aa: CASTKRWTAQLRGTQYF

d_gene: TRBD1
abundance: once
j_gene: TRBJ1-4
v_gene: TRBV12-3/TRBV12-4
CDR3nt: TGTGCCAGCAGCAAGGGACAGCAACATGAAAAACTGTTTTTT
CDR3aa: CASSKGQQHEKLFF

d_gene: NA
abundance: NA
j_gene: TRBJ1-1
v_gene: TRBV7-9
CDR3nt: TGTGCCAGCAGCTCCTTCAGGGGAAACACTGAAGCTTTCTTT
CDR3aa: CASSSFRGNTEAFF

d_gene: TRBD1
abundance: NA
j_gene: TRBJ2-3
v_gene: TRBV5-1
CDR3nt: TGCGCCAGCAGCTCGATGAGACAGGGGGCAGGAGATACGCAGTATTTT
CDR3aa: CASSSMRQGAGDTQYF

d_gene: NA
abundance: few
j_gene: TRBJ1-5
v_gene: TRBV3-1
CDR3nt: TGTGCCAGCAGCCAAGATGGCCAGCCCAATCAGCCCCAGCATTTT
CDR3aa: CASSQDGQPNQPQHF

d_gene: TRBD1
abundance: few
j_gene: TRBJ2-2
v_gene: TRBV7-3
CDR3nt: TGTGCCAGCAGCTTGGGACAGGGTGGGACCGGGGAGCTGTTTTTT
CDR3aa: CASSLGQGGTGELFF

d_gene: NA
abundance: few
j_gene: TRBJ1-2
v_gene: TRBV5-1
CDR3nt: TGCGCCAGCAGCTTGGTGCTGGGAGACTCCAGATACACCTTC
CDR3aa: CASSLVLGDSRYTF

d_gene: NA
abundance: few
j_gene: TRBJ2-1
v_gene: TRBV2
CDR3nt: TGTGCCAGCAGTTCATCGACCGCCTACAATGAGCAGTTCTTC
CDR3aa: CASSSSTAYNEQFF

d_gene: NA
abundance: NA
j_gene: TRBJ2-7
v_gene: TRBV7-2
CDR3nt: TGTGCCAGCAGCCCCCACGGAGGGCCCTACGAGCAGTACTTC
CDR3aa: CASSPHGGPYEQYF

d_gene: TRBD1
abundance: NA
j_gene: TRBJ1-1
v_gene: TRBV7-9
CDR3nt: TGTGCCAGCAGCCCCGACAGGGGACCCACTGAAGCTTTCTTT
CDR3aa: CASSPDRGPTEAFF

d_gene: TRBD2
abundance: few
j_gene: TRBJ2-2
v_gene: TRBV3-1
CDR3nt: TGTGCCAGCGCGGCGAGCGGGGGGGCACCCGGGGAGCTGTTTTTT
CDR3aa: CASAASGGAPGELFF

d_gene: NA
abundance: few
j_gene: TRBJ2-3
v_gene: TRBV5-1
CDR3nt: TGCGCCAGCAGCTTGGAGGGCGGTTCGGCGGATACGCAGTATTTT
CDR3aa: CASSLEGGSADTQYF

d_gene: NA
abundance: NA
j_gene: TRBJ1-5
v_gene: TRBV6-1
CDR3nt: TGTGCCAGCAGGCAGGCGGGTCAGCCCCAGCATTTT
CDR3aa: CASRQAGQPQHF

d_gene: NA
abundance: NA
j_gene: TRBJ2-2
v_gene: TRBV30
CDR3nt: TGTGCCTGGAGTGCCATGGGAGAAATGTTTTTT
CDR3aa: CAWSAMGEMFF

d_gene: NA
abundance: NA
j_gene: TRBJ1-3
v_gene: TRBV7-6
CDR3nt: TGTGCCAGCAGCTTATTTGTCAGTGACAGGCCCTCTGGAAACACCATATATTTT
CDR3aa: CASSLFVSDRPSGNTIYF

d_gene: NA
abundance: many
j_gene: TRBJ2-1
v_gene: TRBV12-3/TRBV12-4
CDR3nt: TGTGCCAGCAGTTTTCTAGAGAATGAGCAGTTCTTC
CDR3aa: CASSFLENEQFF

d_gene: NA
abundance: NA
j_gene: TRBJ1-1
v_gene: TRBV12-3/TRBV12-4
CDR3nt: TGTGCCAGCAGCCCCGGGCCCCGGCACACTGAAGCTTTCTTT
CDR3aa: CASSPGPRHTEAFF

d_gene: NA
abundance: many
j_gene: TRBJ2-2
v_gene: TRBV12-3/TRBV12-4
CDR3nt: TGTGCCAGCAGTTTAGGCCTCGGGGAGCTGTTTTTT
CDR3aa: CASSLGLGELFF

d_gene: NA
abundance: few
j_gene: TRBJ1-1
v_gene: TRBV20-1
CDR3nt: TGCAGTGCTTTCCGGGGAACGAACACTGAAGCTTTCTTT
CDR3aa: CSAFRGTNTEAFF

d_gene: TRBD2
abundance: few
j_gene: TRBJ2-1
v_gene: TRBV5-1
CDR3nt: TGCGCCAGCAGCTTGACCCCTAGCGGGGGGGGGAACTCCTACAATGAGCAGTTCTTC
CDR3aa: CASSLTPSGGGNSYNEQFF

d_gene: TRBD1
abundance: NA
j_gene: TRBJ1-6
v_gene: TRBV12-3/TRBV12-4
CDR3nt: TGTGCCAGCAGCCCCGAGACAGGGCGGTCATCCTATAATTCACCCCTCCACTTT
CDR3aa: CASSPETGRSSYNSPLHF

d_gene: NA
abundance: NA
j_gene: TRBJ2-7
v_gene: TRBV5-5
CDR3nt: TGTGCCAGCAGCTTGGCCTCGGGGATAACGGAGCAGTACTTC
CDR3aa: CASSLASGITEQYF

d_gene: NA
abundance: NA
j_gene: TRBJ1-1
v_gene: TRBV4-1
CDR3nt: TGCGCCAGCAGCCAACTACCTACTCCCGGGAGGACTGAAGCTTTCTTT
CDR3aa: CASSQLPTPGRTEAFF

d_gene: TRBD2
abundance: few
j_gene: TRBJ2-1
v_gene: TRBV11-2
CDR3nt: TGTGCCAGCAGCGAACTAGCGGGGGGGCTGGGTGAGCAGTTCTTC
CDR3aa: CASSELAGGLGEQFF

d_gene: TRBD2
abundance: NA
j_gene: TRBJ2-5
v_gene: TRBV6-5
CDR3nt: TGTGCCAGCAGTCCCGAGGCCCCAATCGGGCTAGCGGGGGATGAAGAGACCCAGTACTTC
CDR3aa: CASSPEAPIGLAGDEETQYF

d_gene: TRBD2
abundance: few
j_gene: TRBJ2-1
v_gene: TRBV30
CDR3nt: TGTGCCTGGAAAACTAGCGGGCCAGCCTACAATGAGCAGTTCTTC
CDR3aa: CAWKTSGPAYNEQFF

d_gene: NA
abundance: NA
j_gene: TRBJ1-5
v_gene: TRBV30
CDR3nt: TGTGCCTGGAGCCCTCCCAGCCAGCCCCAGCATTTT
CDR3aa: CAWSPPSQPQHF